This entry describes one T cell receptor (beta chain). This entry belongs to a study of blood T cell repertoires in COVID-19. Overall study context: From the United States, Italy and Spain came samples of acute and convalescent COVID-19. T cells, B-cell-depleted T cells, or PBMCs supplied cDNA or gDNA.

Deletions cut 2 bases from V and 4 bases from J, with 11 bases between. CDR3 length equals 14 residues. Germline values: CDR1 SGHRS, CDR2 YFSETQ. In the original analysis: The authors estimated nucleated cell counts from reference gene primer amplification. Here immunoSEQ multiplex PCR was the method, and the copy in TCRdb shows in-frame clones only, minus some. V and J calls and clone size are given by that table; D and trimming were obtained from the DNA. Of approximately 400,000 clones in the sample, 89% were seen once. The sequence was obtained from a middle-aged man with acute or convalescent COVID-19. The sample taken for sequencing was peripheral blood. The chain employs TRBV5-1 and TRBJ2-3, with D maybe TRBD2 (7 bases). For the CDR3, the DNA is TGCGCCAGCAGCTTAGGCGGGGGCGCAGATACGCAGTATTTT. Translating it yields CASSLGGGADTQYF.